A selection of T cell receptor beta chains follows, all from one sample in a study of T cells in Graves' hyperthyroidism and ophthalmopathy. TCRdb reprocessed the multiplex PCR reads with MiXCR, giving one entry per CDR3 protein. Of about 640,000 distinct CDR3 sequences listed, less than 25% are singletons. The specimen sequenced was blood. These receptors were obtained from a man younger than 40 with Graves' ophthalmopathy. The CDR3 runs from the conserved cysteine through the conserved F or W. A D gene is named only where the DNA matches it firmly. Only some rows state a clone size, as once, few, many or a class for expanded clones.

d_call	clone_size	j_call	v_call	cdr3_nt	cdr3_aa
TRBD2	once	TRBJ2-7	TRBV30	TGTGCCTGGAGTCCTAGCGGGTTCTCCTACGAGCAGTACTTC	CAWSPSGFSYEQYF
-	once	TRBJ1-2	TRBV4-2	TGTGCCAGCAGCCAAGAGACATTTGAGAGTGATGGCTACACCTTC	CASSQETFESDGYTF
-	many	TRBJ1-2	TRBV30	TGTGCCTGGAGCCGCACAACCGTAATAAACTATGGCTACACCTTC	CAWSRTTVINYGYTF
-	-	TRBJ2-7	TRBV20-1	TGCAGTGCTAGAACTAGAGCCTACGAGCAGTACTTC	CSARTRAYEQYF
-	many	TRBJ2-5	TRBV11-2	TGTGCCAGCAGCTTAGAGTTGGGAAACCAAGAGACCCAGTACTTC	CASSLELGNQETQYF
-	few	TRBJ1-5	TRBV28	TGTGCCAGCAGTCCCGGGGGGGCAACCGGCAATCAGCCCCAGCATTTT	CASSPGGATGNQPQHF
-	many	TRBJ1-1	TRBV20-1	TGCAGTGCTAGAGCCTCCGGGGCCGCCGGGACTGAAGCTTTCTTT	CSARASGAAGTEAFF
-	many	TRBJ1-1	TRBV3-2	TGTGCCAGCAGCCAAGATCCCGGCGGGACTGAAGCTTTCTTT	CASSQDPGGTEAFF
TRBD1	-	TRBJ1-5	TRBV2	TGTGCCAGCAGGGAACAGGGGATGGATCAGCCCCAGCATTTT	CASREQGMDQPQHF
-	-	TRBJ2-1	TRBV5-5	TGTGCCAGCAGCTTGAATAGTTTCAATGAGCAGTTCTTC	CASSLNSFNEQFF
-	few	TRBJ1-5	TRBV7-9	TGTGCCAGCAGCTTAGGGCAGGCTAATTCGCCCCAGCATTTT	CASSLGQANSPQHF
-	few	TRBJ2-1	TRBV14	TGTGCCAGCAGCGGGGTTTTCAATGAGCAGTTCTTC	CASSGVFNEQFF
-	-	TRBJ2-6	TRBV19	TGTGCCAGTAGTATCTCCGGAGGAGAGGCCAACGTCCTGACTTTC	CASSISGGEANVLTF
-	-	TRBJ2-2	TRBV24-1	-	CATSFPGLAGVAPGSCFF
TRBD2	few	TRBJ2-3	TRBV6-2/TRBV6-3	TGTGCCGGCTCAAAGCGGGAGGGCAGAGATACGCAGTATTTT	CAGSKREGRDTQYF
TRBD2	many	TRBJ2-1	TRBV20-1	TGCAGTGCTAGAGAAGGTAGCGGGAGGGAACTTTACAATGAGCAGTTCTTC	CSAREGSGRELYNEQFF
TRBD1	few	TRBJ2-1	TRBV29-1	TGCAGCGTTGACCGACAGGGAAGCTACAATGAGCAGTTCTTC	CSVDRQGSYNEQFF
-	few	TRBJ2-7	TRBV6-5	TGTGCCAGCAGTTACTCGAATAGTGCCTTGGATAACGTCAACGAGCAGTACTTC	CASSYSNSALDNVNEQYF
-	many	TRBJ2-5	TRBV28	TGTGCCAGCAGCAGCGCCAATCCGGGACCGCAAGAGACCCAGTACTTC	CASSSANPGPQETQYF
-	many	TRBJ2-5	TRBV27	TGTGCCAGCAGTTTTCTCGGAGCCCAAGAGACCCAGTACTTC	CASSFLGAQETQYF
-	-	TRBJ2-3	TRBV2	TGTGCCAGCACAGGAGCGGGCGCGGGCACAGATACGCAGTATTTT	CASTGAGAGTDTQYF
TRBD2	many	TRBJ2-3	TRBV6-2/TRBV6-3	TGTGCCAGCAGTTGGGGACTAGCGGGACCCACAGATACGCAGTATTTT	CASSWGLAGPTDTQYF
-	many	TRBJ2-3	TRBV30	TGTGCCTGGAGTGTAACGGGACTCGGCACAGATACGCAGTATTTT	CAWSVTGLGTDTQYF
-	-	TRBJ2-2	TRBV7-2	TGTGCCAGCAGCCCCTTCGGGGGGCTGGACACCGGGGAGCTGTTTTTT	CASSPFGGLDTGELFF
TRBD2	-	TRBJ2-1	TRBV18	TGTGCCAGCTCACCTGAAAATCGGGGGGAGAAGTTCTTC	CASSPENRGEKFF
-	many	TRBJ2-1	TRBV15	TGTGCCACCAGCACTGCGGGATCACGCGGCAATGAGCAGTTCTTC	CATSTAGSRGNEQFF
TRBD1	-	TRBJ1-1	TRBV12-3/TRBV12-4	TGTGCCAGCAGTCCCGGGACCGACAGGGACACTGAAGCTTTCTTT	CASSPGTDRDTEAFF
-	few	TRBJ2-3	TRBV7-2	TGTGCCAGCAGCTTAGGGACAGCCTTCACAGATACGCAGTATTTT	CASSLGTAFTDTQYF
-	many	TRBJ1-2	TRBV11-2	TGTGCCAGCAGCTTAGCGGGGGGCAACTATGGCTACACCTTC	CASSLAGGNYGYTF
-	-	TRBJ2-7	TRBV11-2	TGTGCCAGCAGCTTGGGCGAAATTACGGCTGATGAGCAGTACTTC	CASSLGEITADEQYF
-	-	TRBJ2-5	TRBV7-8	TGTGCCAGCAGCCCTAACCAGGGAGAGACCCAGTACTTC	CASSPNQGETQYF
TRBD1	-	TRBJ1-5	TRBV20-1	TGCAGTGCTAGGGTTGACAGGGGAGGACAGCCCCAGCATTTT	CSARVDRGGQPQHF
-	many	TRBJ1-1	TRBV28	TGTGCCAGCAAACCTCAGGGCGACACTGAAGCTTTCTTT	CASKPQGDTEAFF
-	-	TRBJ1-2	TRBV28	TGTGCCAGCAGTACCGCTCTACATAGAAACTATGGCTACACCTTC	CASSTALHRNYGYTF
-	-	TRBJ2-7	TRBV12-3/TRBV12-4	TGTGCCAGCCGGTCGGGTTGGGGCGAGCAGTACTTC	CASRSGWGEQYF
TRBD2	few	TRBJ2-7	TRBV5-4	TGTGCCAGCAGCTTCGACTCGGGAGGACTCTACGAGCAGTACTTC	CASSFDSGGLYEQYF
TRBD2	-	TRBJ2-3	TRBV7-3	TGTGCCAGCAGCCAAGGTTCAACTAGCGGGAGGGCCGAGCAGTATTTT	CASSQGSTSGRAEQYF
-	many	TRBJ1-4	TRBV28	TGTGCCAGCAGTGGCAGGGGATCCGCTAATGAAAAACTGTTTTTT	CASSGRGSANEKLFF
-	-	TRBJ2-7	TRBV7-9	TGTGCCAGCAGCTGGTGGGGGGCGGGAGACGAGCAGTACTTC	CASSWWGAGDEQYF
-	-	TRBJ1-1	TRBV19	TGTGCCAGTAGTATAGATCTTAGGACGGTGAACACTGAAGCTTTCTTT	CASSIDLRTVNTEAFF
-	-	TRBJ2-1	TRBV12-3/TRBV12-4	TGTGCCAGCAGTTCGTCCTCCTGGAGCAATGAGCAGTTCTTC	CASSSSSWSNEQFF
-	-	TRBJ2-7	TRBV7-9	TGTGCCAGCAGCTTAGCCGTGACAGACAGGAGCTCCTACGAGCAGTACTTC	CASSLAVTDRSSYEQYF
-	-	TRBJ1-2	TRBV6-8	TGTGCCAGCAGTTACTCGGACAGTAACTATGGCTACACCTTC	CASSYSDSNYGYTF
-	-	TRBJ2-3	TRBV20-1	TGCAAACCGAAGTACGGCAGTAACACAGATACGCAGTATTTT	CKPKYGSNTDTQYF
-	few	TRBJ2-1	TRBV27	TGTGCCAGCAGTCCCCGACCCCTCCAGGGCCTAAGGGGCCCCTACAATGAGCAGTTCTTC	CASSPRPLQGLRGPYNEQFF
-	few	TRBJ2-1	TRBV29-1	TGCAGCGTTGGCGACAATGAGCAGTTCTTC	CSVGDNEQFF
TRBD2	-	TRBJ2-1	TRBV7-9	TGTGCCAGCAGCCAGGCCGGGACTAGATACAATGAGCAGTTCTTC	CASSQAGTRYNEQFF
-	-	TRBJ2-1	TRBV7-9	TGTGCCAGCAGCCTAGTAGAGGGGGTTAACAATGAGCAGTTCTTC	CASSLVEGVNNEQFF
-	few	TRBJ2-7	TRBV27	TGTGCCAGCAGTTTATCTTGGGGGGCCTACGAGCAGTACTTC	CASSLSWGAYEQYF
TRBD1	many	TRBJ2-3	TRBV11-2	TGTGCCAGCAGCCCGGACAGGGGGCTTACAGATACGCAGTATTTT	CASSPDRGLTDTQYF
-	-	TRBJ2-7	TRBV7-9	TGTGCCAGCAGCCCTTTGGGGGAGTCCTACGAGCAGTACTTC	CASSPLGESYEQYF
-	-	TRBJ2-1	TRBV20-1	TGCAGTGCTAGCCCTGATCGGGCGGCATTCGGCTCCTACAATGAGCAGTTCTTC	CSASPDRAAFGSYNEQFF